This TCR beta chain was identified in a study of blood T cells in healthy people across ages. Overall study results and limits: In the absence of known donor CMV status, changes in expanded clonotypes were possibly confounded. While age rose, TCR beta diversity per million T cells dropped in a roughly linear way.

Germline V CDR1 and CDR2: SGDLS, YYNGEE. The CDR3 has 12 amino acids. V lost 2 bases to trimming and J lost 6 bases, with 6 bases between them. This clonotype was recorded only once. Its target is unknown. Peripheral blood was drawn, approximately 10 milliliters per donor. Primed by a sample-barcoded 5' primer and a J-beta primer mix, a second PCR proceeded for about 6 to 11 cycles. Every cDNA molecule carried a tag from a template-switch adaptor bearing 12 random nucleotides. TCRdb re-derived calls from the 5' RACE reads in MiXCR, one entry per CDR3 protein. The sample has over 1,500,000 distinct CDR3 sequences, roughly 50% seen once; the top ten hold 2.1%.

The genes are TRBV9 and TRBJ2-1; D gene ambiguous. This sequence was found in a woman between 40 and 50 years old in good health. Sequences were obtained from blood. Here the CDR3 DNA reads TGTGCCAGCAGCGTGATGGTCAATGAGCAGTTCTTC. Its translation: CASSVMVNEQFF. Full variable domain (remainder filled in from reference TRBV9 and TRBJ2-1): DSGVTQTPKHLITATGQRVTLRCSPRSGDLSVYWYQQSLDQGLQFLIQYYNGEERAKGNILERFSAQQFPDLHSELNLSSLELGDSALYFCASSVMVNEQFFGPGTRLTVL.